This T cell receptor beta chain is drawn from a study of T cell changes during pregnancy in multiple sclerosis. CDR1 SGHDT and CDR2 YYEEEE come from the germline V gene. After removal of 4 bases from V and 4 bases from J, the junction contained 9 bases not matched to a gene. There are 15 residues in the CDR3. This clone was counted a single time. Using immunoSEQ multiplex PCR, the repertoire was profiled, and TCRdb retains in-frame clones only, with some absent. The sample gives approximately 30,000 clones, over 75% of which show up once; around 10% is in the top ten. The sequencing here drew on CD8+ T cells from peripheral blood mononuclear cells, taken before pregnancy. This TCR derives from a female donor with multiple sclerosis, enrolled in a pregnancy study. This chain uses TRBV5-6 with TRBJ1-2; TRBD1 matches 8 bases. The CDR3 DNA reads as TGTGCCAGCAGCCCACGGGACAGGCGAACCTATGGCTACACCTTC. As protein: CASSPRDRRTYGYTF.